This T cell receptor (beta chain) comes out of a study of blood T cell repertoires in COVID-19. Across the study: Samples taken during acute and convalescent COVID-19 were collected in the United States, Italy and Spain.

The CDR3 is 15 residues long. V was trimmed by 0 bases and J by 0 bases, leaving 6 bases between them. Looked up from germline, CDR1 is SGHRS and CDR2 is YFSETQ. Using immunoSEQ multiplex PCR, the repertoire was profiled, and TCRdb retains in-frame clones only, with some absent. The table includes 200,000 to 300,000 clones, 83% detected once. This clone was counted between two and nine times. The rearrangement joins TRBV5-1 to TRBJ2-2; maybe TRBD2 (6 bases). The clonotype originates from a woman between 40 and 55 years old who had been exposed to COVID-19. The sample consisted of PBMCs or T cells enriched from blood (not recorded which). CDR3 coding DNA: TGCGCCAGCAGCTTGGGACTAGCGAACACCGGGGAGCTGTTTTTT. Encoded protein: CASSLGLANTGELFF.